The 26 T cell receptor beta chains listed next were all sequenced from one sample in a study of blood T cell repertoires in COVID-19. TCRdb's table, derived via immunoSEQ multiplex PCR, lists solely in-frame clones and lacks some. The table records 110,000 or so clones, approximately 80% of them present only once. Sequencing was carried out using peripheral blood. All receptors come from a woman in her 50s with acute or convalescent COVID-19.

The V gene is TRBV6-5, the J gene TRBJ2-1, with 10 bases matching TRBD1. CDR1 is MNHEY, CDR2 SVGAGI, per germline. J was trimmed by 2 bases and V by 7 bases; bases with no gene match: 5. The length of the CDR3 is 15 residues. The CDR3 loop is CASTPTGGAYNEQFF. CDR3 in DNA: TGTGCCAGCACCCCGACAGGGGGCGCCTACAATGAGCAGTTCTTC.

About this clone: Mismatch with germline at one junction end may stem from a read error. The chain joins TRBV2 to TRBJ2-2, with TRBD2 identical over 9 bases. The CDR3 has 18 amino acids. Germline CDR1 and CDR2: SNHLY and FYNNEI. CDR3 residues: CARSEAGGRGGRGGELFF. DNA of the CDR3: TGTGCCCGCAGTGAAGCAGGGGGGCGGGGGGGCCGGGGCGGGGAGCTGTTTTTT.

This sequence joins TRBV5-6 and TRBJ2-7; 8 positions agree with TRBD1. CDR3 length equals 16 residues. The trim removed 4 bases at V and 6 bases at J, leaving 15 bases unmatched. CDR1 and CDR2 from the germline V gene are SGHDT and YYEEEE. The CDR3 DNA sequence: TGTGCCAGCAGCCTAGGACAGGGAATGAGGTTTCTCGAGCAGTACTTC. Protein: CASSLGQGMRFLEQYF.

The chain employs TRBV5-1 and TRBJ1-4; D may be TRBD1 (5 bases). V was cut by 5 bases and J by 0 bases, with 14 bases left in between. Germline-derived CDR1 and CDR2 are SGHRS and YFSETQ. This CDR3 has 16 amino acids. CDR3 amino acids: CASRPTAPATNEKLFF. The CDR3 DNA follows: TGCGCCAGCAGACCGACAGCCCCTGCAACTAATGAAAAACTGTTTTTT.

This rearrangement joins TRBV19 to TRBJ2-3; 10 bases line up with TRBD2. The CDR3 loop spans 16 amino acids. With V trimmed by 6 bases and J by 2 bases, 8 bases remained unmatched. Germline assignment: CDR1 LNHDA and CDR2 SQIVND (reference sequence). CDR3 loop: CASRAPGLASTDTQYF. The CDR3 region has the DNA TGTGCCAGTAGGGCGCCGGGACTAGCGTCCACAGATACGCAGTATTTT.

The CDR3 DNA reads TGCGCCAGCAGCTTGATTGGACAGAACACCGGGGAGCTGTTTTTT. Translating it yields CASSLIGQNTGELFF. This chain connects TRBV5-1 to TRBJ2-2, with D perhaps matching TRBD1 (5 bases). V lost 1 base, J lost 1 base, and 8 bases lay in between. The CDR3 covers 15 residues. Germline lookup yields CDR1 SGHRS and CDR2 YFSETQ.

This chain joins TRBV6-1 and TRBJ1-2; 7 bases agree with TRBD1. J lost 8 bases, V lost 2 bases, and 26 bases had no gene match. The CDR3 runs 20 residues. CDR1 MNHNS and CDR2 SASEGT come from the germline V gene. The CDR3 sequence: CASSENPVYGTVSRNRGYTF. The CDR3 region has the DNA TGTGCCAGCAGTGAAAATCCCGTTTATGGGACAGTAAGTCGTAATAGGGGCTACACCTTC.

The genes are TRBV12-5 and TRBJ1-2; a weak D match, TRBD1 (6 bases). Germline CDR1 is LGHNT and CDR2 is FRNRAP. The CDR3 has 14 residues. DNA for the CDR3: TGTGCCTCTTCGAGGGGACAAGGAAACTATGGCTACACCTTC. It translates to CASSRGQGNYGYTF.

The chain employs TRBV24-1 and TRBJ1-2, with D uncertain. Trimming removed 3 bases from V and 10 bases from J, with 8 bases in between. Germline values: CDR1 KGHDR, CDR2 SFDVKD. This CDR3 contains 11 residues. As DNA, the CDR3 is TGTGCCACCAGTGATGGAGATTACTACACCTTC. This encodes CATSDGDYYTF.

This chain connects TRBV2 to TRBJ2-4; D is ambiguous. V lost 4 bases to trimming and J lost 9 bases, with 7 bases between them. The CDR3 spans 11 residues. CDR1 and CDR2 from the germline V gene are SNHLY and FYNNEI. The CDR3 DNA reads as TGTGCCAGCAGTGTCGAGGTCATTCAGTACTTC. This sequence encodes CASSVEVIQYF.

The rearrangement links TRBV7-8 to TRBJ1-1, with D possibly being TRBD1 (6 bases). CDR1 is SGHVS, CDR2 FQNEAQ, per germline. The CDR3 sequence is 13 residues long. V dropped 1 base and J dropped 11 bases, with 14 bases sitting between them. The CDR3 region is CASSLGQGSGAFF. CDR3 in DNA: TGTGCCAGCAGCTTAGGCCAGGGGTCGGGGGCTTTCTTT.

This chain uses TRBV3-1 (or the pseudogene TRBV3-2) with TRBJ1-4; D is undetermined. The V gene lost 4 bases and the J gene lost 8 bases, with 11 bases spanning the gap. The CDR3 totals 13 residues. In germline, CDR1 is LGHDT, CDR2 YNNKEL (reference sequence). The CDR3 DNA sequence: TGTGCCAGCAGCCCGCGCCCCGCGGAAAAACTGTTTTTT. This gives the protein CASSPRPAEKLFF.

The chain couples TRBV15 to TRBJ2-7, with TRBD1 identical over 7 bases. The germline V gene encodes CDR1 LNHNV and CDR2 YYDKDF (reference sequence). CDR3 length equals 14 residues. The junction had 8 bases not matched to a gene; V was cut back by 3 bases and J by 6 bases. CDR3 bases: TGTGCCACCAGCAGTCGTACGACAGGGAGCGAGCAGTACTTC. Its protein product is CATSSRTTGSEQYF.

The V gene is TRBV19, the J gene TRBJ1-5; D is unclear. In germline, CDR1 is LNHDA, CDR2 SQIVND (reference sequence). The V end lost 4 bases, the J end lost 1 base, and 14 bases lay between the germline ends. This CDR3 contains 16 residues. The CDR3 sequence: CASSTRQVVSNQPQHF. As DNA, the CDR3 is TGTGCCAGTAGTACCCGGCAGGTCGTGAGCAATCAGCCCCAGCATTTT.

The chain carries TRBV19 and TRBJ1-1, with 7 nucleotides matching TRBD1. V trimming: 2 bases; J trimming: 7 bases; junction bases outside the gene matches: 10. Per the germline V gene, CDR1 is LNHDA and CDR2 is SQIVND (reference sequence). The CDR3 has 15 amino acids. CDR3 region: CASSITPWTGSEAFF. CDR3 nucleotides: TGTGCCAGTAGTATAACCCCCTGGACAGGTAGTGAAGCTTTCTTT.

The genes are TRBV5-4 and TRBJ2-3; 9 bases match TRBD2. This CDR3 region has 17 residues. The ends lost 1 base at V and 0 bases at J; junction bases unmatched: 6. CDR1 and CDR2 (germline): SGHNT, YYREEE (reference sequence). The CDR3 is CASSLKVAGASTDTQYF. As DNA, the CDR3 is TGTGCCAGCAGCTTGAAGGTAGCGGGGGCAAGCACAGATACGCAGTATTTT.

The CDR3 region is CAITRGGNTIYF. The CDR3 DNA reads TGTGCCATCACGAGGGGGGGAAACACCATATATTTT. The chain employs TRBV10-3 and TRBJ1-3; perhaps TRBD1 as D (6 bases). V lost 7 bases, J lost 4 bases, and 8 bases lay in between. Germline values: CDR1 ENHRY, CDR2 SYGVKD. There are 12 residues in the CDR3.

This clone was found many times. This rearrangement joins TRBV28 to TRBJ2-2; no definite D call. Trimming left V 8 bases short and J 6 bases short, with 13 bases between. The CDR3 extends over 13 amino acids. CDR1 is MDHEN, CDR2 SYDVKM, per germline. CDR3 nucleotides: TGTGCCAGCCAGACCCCCGCGGCCGGGGAGCTGTTTTTT. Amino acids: CASQTPAAGELFF.

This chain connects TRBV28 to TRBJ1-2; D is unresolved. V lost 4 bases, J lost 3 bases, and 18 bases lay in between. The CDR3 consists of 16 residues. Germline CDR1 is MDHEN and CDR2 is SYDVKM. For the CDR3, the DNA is TGTGCCAGCAGTTCCTTTGGGGAGTGGATGGACTATGGCTACACCTTC. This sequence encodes CASSSFGEWMDYGYTF.

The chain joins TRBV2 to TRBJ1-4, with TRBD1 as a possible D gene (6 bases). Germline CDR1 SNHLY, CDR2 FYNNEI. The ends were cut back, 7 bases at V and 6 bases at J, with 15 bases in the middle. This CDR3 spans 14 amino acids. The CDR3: CASTRSGADEKLFF. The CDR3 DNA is TGTGCCAGCACCCGTTCAGGGGCGGATGAAAAACTGTTTTTT.

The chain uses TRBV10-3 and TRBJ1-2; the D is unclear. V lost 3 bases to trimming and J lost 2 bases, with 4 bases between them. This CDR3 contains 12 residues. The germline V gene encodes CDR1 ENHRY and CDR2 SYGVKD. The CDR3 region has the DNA TGTGCCATCAGTGAACAGAACTATGGCTACACCTTC. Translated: CAISEQNYGYTF.

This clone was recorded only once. The CDR3 is CASSIVLWAGQPQHF. As DNA, the CDR3 is TGTGCCAGTAGTATCGTTCTTTGGGCTGGTCAGCCCCAGCATTTT. The chain links TRBV19 to TRBJ1-5; no clear D gene. Germline CDR1 reads LNHDA; CDR2 reads SQIVND (reference sequence). The V gene lost 3 bases and the J gene lost 6 bases, with 15 bases spanning the gap. The CDR3 totals 15 residues. The variable domain in full, with the rest retrieved from reference TRBV19 and TRBJ1-5, is DGGITQSPKYLFRKEGQNVTLSCEQNLNHDAMYWYRQDPGQGLRLIYYSQIVNDFQKGDIAEGYSVSREKKESFPLTVTSAQKNPTAFYLCASSIVLWAGQPQHFGDGTRLSIL.

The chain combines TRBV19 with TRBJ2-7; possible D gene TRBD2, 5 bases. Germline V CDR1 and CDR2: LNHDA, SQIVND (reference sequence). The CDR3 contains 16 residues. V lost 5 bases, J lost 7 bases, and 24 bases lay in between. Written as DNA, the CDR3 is TGTGCCAGTAGTGGGTCGAGCGGCGGCTCGGATGTAGAGCAGTACTTC. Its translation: CASSGSSGGSDVEQYF. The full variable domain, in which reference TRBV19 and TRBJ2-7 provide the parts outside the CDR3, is DGGITQSPKYLFRKEGQNVTLSCEQNLNHDAMYWYRQDPGQGLRLIYYSQIVNDFQKGDIAEGYSVSREKKESFPLTVTSAQKNPTAFYLCASSGSSGGSDVEQYFGPGTRLTVT.

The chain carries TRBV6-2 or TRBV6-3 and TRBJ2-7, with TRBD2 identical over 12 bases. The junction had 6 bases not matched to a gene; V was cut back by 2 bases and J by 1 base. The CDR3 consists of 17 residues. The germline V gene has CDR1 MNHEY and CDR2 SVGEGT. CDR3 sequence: CASSYAPTSGGSYEQYF. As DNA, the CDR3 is TGTGCCAGCAGTTACGCCCCTACTAGCGGGGGGTCCTACGAGCAGTACTTC.

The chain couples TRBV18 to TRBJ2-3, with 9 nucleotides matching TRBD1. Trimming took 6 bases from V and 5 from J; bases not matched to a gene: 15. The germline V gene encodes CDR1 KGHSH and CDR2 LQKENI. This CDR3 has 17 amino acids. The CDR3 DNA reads TGTGCCAGCTCCCCTATATTAAGACAGGGGGTAGGAGATACGCAGTATTTT. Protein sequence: CASSPILRQGVGDTQYF.

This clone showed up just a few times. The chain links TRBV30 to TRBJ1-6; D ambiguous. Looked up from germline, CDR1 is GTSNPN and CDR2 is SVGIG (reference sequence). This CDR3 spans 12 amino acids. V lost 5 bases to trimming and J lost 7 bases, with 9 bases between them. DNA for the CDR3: TGTGCCTGGGGCCGCAAGAATTCACCCCTCCACTTT. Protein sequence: CAWGRKNSPLHF.